Listed below are T cell receptor beta chains from one sample, sequenced in a study of blood T cell repertoires in COVID-19. Profiled with immunoSEQ multiplex PCR; TCRdb holds only in-frame clones, not every one. The table shows roughly 140,000 clones, with about 81% occurring only once. Specimen: PBMCs or T cells enriched from blood (not recorded which). Receptor source: a man between 45 and 60 years old who had recovered from COVID-19. Each CDR3 is given with its conserved first and last residue. A D gene is named only where the DNA matches it firmly. The listing skips clone size in some rows; elsewhere it reads once, few, many or a size class.

cdr3_length d_call j_call clone_size v_call cdr3_aa cdr3_nt
15 . TRBJ1-4 . TRBV7-9 CASSDNVATNEKLFF TGTGCCAGCAGCGACAACGTTGCAACTAATGAAAAACTGTTTTTT
15 TRBD1 TRBJ1-4 few TRBV5-4 CASSLETGPNEKLFF TGTGCCAGCAGCTTGGAGACAGGGCCTAATGAAAAACTGTTTTTT
15 . TRBJ1-1 . TRBV4-3 CASSQAVQVGTEAFF TGCGCCAGCAGCCAAGCGGTCCAGGTTGGCACTGAAGCTTTCTTT
14 . TRBJ2-3 . TRBV19 CASSRQPSTDTQYF TGTGCCAGTAGTCGACAGCCTAGCACAGATACGCAGTATTTT
15 TRBD2 TRBJ2-7 . TRBV7-3 CASSLSGLGAHEQYF TGTGCCAGCAGCTTATCAGGACTAGGGGCCCACGAGCAGTACTTC
14 . TRBJ2-7 . TRBV5-1 CASSLARGAYEQYF TGCGCCAGCAGCTTGGCCAGGGGAGCATACGAGCAGTACTTC
14 TRBD1 TRBJ1-5 . TRBV10-2 CASSQGQALEPQHF TGCGCCAGCTCCCAGGGACAGGCCCTTGAGCCCCAGCATTTT
14 TRBD1 TRBJ1-2 . TRBV6-5 CASSRGQGRYGYTF TGTGCCAGCAGCCGCGGACAGGGCCGCTATGGCTACACCTTC
14 TRBD1 TRBJ1-6 . TRBV2 CASRKQGINSPLHF TGTGCCAGCAGGAAACAGGGGATTAATTCACCCCTCCACTTT
14 . TRBJ1-4 . TRBV11-3 CASNPVPTNEKLFF TGTGCCAGCAACCCGGTACCAACTAATGAAAAACTGTTTTTT
12 TRBD2 TRBJ2-3 . TRBV7-2 CASSNSGYTQYF TGTGCCAGCAGCAATAGCGGGTATACGCAGTATTTT
17 TRBD1 TRBJ1-2 . TRBV5-1 CASSPGTGGFQNYGYTF TGCGCCAGCAGCCCCGGGACAGGGGGTTTTCAGAACTATGGCTACACCTTC
20 TRBD1 TRBJ2-1 once TRBV19 CASSTRTGGRETSGYNEQFF TGTGCCAGTAGTACCCGGACAGGGGGCAGGGAGACTAGCGGATACAATGAGCAGTTCTTC
12 . TRBJ1-2 . TRBV5-5 CASSRADYGYTF TGTGCCAGCAGCCGTGCGGACTATGGCTACACCTTC
14 . TRBJ2-1 . TRBV6-5 CASSSLTTWNEQFF TGTGCCAGCAGTTCCCTCACAACCTGGAATGAGCAGTTCTTC
15 TRBD1 TRBJ1-2 . TRBV7-8 CASSYQVDRKGGYTF TGTGCCAGCAGCTATCAGGTGGACAGGAAAGGTGGCTACACCTTC
12 . TRBJ1-1 once TRBV11-2 CASSLQYTEAFF TGTGCCAGCAGCTTACAGTACACTGAAGCTTTCTTT
14 TRBD1 TRBJ2-7 . TRBV7-2 CASSLTGGSYEQYF TGTGCCAGCAGCTTGACAGGGGGCAGTTACGAGCAGTACTTC
14 . TRBJ1-6 . TRBV11-3 CASSFETGPSPLHF TGTGCCAGCAGCTTCGAGACAGGCCCTTCACCCCTCCACTTT
13 . TRBJ1-2 . TRBV10-3 CAVSGHPNYGYTF TGTGCCGTCTCGGGACACCCTAACTATGGCTACACCTTC
15 TRBD1 TRBJ1-1 . TRBV27 CASSPGRGRNTEAFF TGTGCCAGCAGTCCAGGCAGGGGGAGGAACACTGAAGCTTTCTTT
16 TRBD1 TRBJ1-3 . TRBV6-6 CASSSETGESGNTIYF TGTGCCAGCAGTTCCGAGACAGGGGAATCTGGAAACACCATATATTTT
14 TRBD2 TRBJ2-3 . TRBV9 CASSVAGGPYTQYF TGTGCCAGCAGCGTAGCGGGGGGTCCTTATACGCAGTATTTT
13 . TRBJ2-7 few TRBV12-5 CASGLVGGYEQYF TGTGCTAGTGGTTTGGTAGGGGGCTACGAGCAGTACTTC
13 . TRBJ2-1 . TRBV21-1 CASSPRACNEQFF TGTGCCAGCAGCCCCCGAGCGTGCAATGAGCAGTTCTTC
15 TRBD1 TRBJ1-2 once TRBV5-5 CASSRAGTGRNVYTF TGTGCCAGCAGCAGAGCCGGGACAGGGAGGAACGTCTACACCTTC
11 . TRBJ1-5 few TRBV6-1 CASSERQAQHF TGTGCCAGCAGTGAAAGACAGGCCCAGCATTTT
17 TRBD1 TRBJ2-6 . TRBV10-2 CASKARQGDYGANVLTF TGCGCCAGCAAGGCCCGACAGGGGGATTACGGGGCCAACGTCCTGACTTTC